This T cell receptor (beta chain) was profiled in a study of blood T cell repertoires in COVID-19. Across the study: Sources were T cells, B-cell-depleted T cells, or PBMCs; the material itself was cDNA or gDNA.

In the source study's methods: Nucleated cell counts were estimated from reference gene primer amplification. The repertoire was sequenced with immunoSEQ multiplex PCR; TCRdb's copy has only in-frame clones and lacks some. The V and J calls and clone size were taken over from that table, and D and trimming were inferred from the DNA. The data contain approximately 190,000 clones, about 88% of them singletons. The CDR3 covers 18 residues. J was trimmed by 1 base and V by 3 bases; bases with no gene match: 15. The V gene's germline CDR1 is LGHNA and CDR2 YNFKEQ. Sequenced input: peripheral blood. The J gene is TRBJ2-7, the V gene TRBV4-2; TRBD2 matches 7 bases. This receptor was identified in a woman aged 40 to 55 who had recovered from COVID-19. The CDR3 loop is CASSHVGRLADLSYEQYF. CDR3 coding DNA: TGTGCCAGCAGCCACGTGGGCCGGCTAGCGGACCTTTCCTACGAGCAGTACTTC.